This T cell receptor (beta chain) was captured in a study of cytomegalovirus exposure and HLA in healthy donors. Study findings and constraints: V segments that were indistinguishable, TRBV6-2 and TRBV6-3 among them, were omitted from analysis. Other equally common chains were less clonally expanded than HLA-associated TCR beta chains, a later analysis showed.

The germline gives CDR1 SNHLY, CDR2 FYNNEI. V lost 3 bases to trimming and J lost 7 bases, with 12 bases between them. The CDR3 is 13 residues long. This clone was observed a handful of times. What it binds is unknown. This PCR relied on a set of 60 Vbeta primers and 13 Jbeta primers. Clones were read by immunoSEQ multiplex PCR, and TCRdb kept only the in-frame ones, dropping some. The top ten hold approximately 4% of the sample, which has approximately 200,000 clones, around 79% seen once. Sequenced: PBMCs. This TCR was recovered from a woman between 25 and 40 years old in good health and CMV-seropositive. The chain couples TRBV2 to TRBJ1-2; D ambiguous. The CDR3 loop is CASSDSGSSGYTF. The CDR3 DNA reads as TGTGCCAGCAGTGATTCGGGGTCTTCTGGCTACACCTTC.